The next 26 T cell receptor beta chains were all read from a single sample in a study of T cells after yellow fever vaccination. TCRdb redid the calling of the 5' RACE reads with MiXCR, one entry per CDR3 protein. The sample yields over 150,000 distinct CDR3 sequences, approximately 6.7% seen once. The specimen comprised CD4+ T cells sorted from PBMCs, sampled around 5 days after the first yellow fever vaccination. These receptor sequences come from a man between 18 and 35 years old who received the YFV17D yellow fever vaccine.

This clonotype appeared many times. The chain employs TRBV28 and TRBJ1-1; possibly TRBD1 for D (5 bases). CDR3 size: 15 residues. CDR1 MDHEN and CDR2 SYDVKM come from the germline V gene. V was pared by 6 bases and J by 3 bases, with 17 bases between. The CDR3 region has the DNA TGTGCCAGCAGCGCCCAAGGGCTAGGGGACACTGAAGCTTTCTTT. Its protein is CASSAQGLGDTEAFF.

The CDR3 spells CASRDRPQGNTEAFF. CDR3 in DNA: TGTGCCAGCAGGGATCGACCCCAGGGCAACACTGAAGCTTTCTTT. The chain combines TRBV5-4 with TRBJ1-1; TRBD1 might be the D (5 bases). The ends were cut back, 5 bases at V and 2 bases at J, with 16 bases in the middle. The CDR3 contains 15 residues. CDR1 is SGHNT and CDR2 is YYREEE in the germline V gene (reference sequence). Variable domain in full (rest from reference TRBV5-4 and TRBJ1-1): ETGVTQSPTHLIKTRGQQVTLRCSSQSGHNTVSWYQQALGQGPQFIFQYYREEENGRGNFPPRFSGLQFPNYSSELNVNALELDDSALYLCASRDRPQGNTEAFFGQGTRLTVV.

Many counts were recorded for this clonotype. This CDR3 is CASSYAGPQETQYF. The DNA for the CDR3 is TGTGCCAGCAGCTATGCCGGGCCGCAAGAGACCCAGTACTTC. J is TRBJ2-5 and V is TRBV7-9; D is ambiguous. The germline V and J ends were trimmed by 4 bases and 2 bases, with 11 bases remaining between them. Germline lookup yields CDR1 SEHNR and CDR2 FQNEAQ (reference sequence). The CDR3 sequence is 14 residues long.

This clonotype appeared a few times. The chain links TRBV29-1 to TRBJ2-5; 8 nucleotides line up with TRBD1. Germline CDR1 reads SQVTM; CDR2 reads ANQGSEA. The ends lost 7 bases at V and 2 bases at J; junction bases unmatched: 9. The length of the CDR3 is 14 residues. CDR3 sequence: CSAKPGQDQETQYF. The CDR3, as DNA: TGCAGCGCCAAACCGGGACAGGATCAAGAGACCCAGTACTTC.

DNA for the CDR3: TGTGCCAGCAGCCTTAACCCCAGGGGTTCCGAGGAGACCCAGTACTTC. As protein: CASSLNPRGSEETQYF. V is TRBV12-3 or TRBV12-4 and J is TRBJ2-5; weak D call: TRBD1 (6 bases). The V end lost 6 bases, the J end lost 5 bases, and 22 bases lay between the germline ends. The CDR3 length is 16 residues.

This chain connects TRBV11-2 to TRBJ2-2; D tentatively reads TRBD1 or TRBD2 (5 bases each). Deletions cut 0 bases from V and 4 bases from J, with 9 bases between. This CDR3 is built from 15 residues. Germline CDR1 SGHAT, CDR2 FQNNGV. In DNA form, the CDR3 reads TGTGCCAGCAGCTTAGAAGGGGCGGGCACCGGGGAGCTGTTTTTT. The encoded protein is CASSLEGAGTGELFF.

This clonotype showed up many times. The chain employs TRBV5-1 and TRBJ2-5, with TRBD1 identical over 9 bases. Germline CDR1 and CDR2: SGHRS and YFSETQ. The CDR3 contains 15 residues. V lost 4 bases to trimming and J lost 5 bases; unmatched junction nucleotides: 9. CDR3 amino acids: CASSPGTGRWETQYF. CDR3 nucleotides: TGCGCCAGCAGCCCCGGGACAGGGCGATGGGAGACCCAGTACTTC. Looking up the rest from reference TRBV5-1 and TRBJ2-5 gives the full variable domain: KAGVTQTPRYLIKTRGQQVTLSCSPISGHRSVSWYQQTPGQGLQFLFEYFSETQRNKGNFPGRFSGRQFSNSRSEMNVSTLELGDSALYLCASSPGTGRWETQYFGPGTRLLVL.

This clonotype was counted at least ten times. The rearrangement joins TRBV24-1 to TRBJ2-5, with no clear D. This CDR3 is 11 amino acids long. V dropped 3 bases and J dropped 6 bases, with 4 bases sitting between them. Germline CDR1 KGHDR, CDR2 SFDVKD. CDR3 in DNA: TGTGCCACCAGTGATATGAAGACCCAGTACTTC. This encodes CATSDMKTQYF.

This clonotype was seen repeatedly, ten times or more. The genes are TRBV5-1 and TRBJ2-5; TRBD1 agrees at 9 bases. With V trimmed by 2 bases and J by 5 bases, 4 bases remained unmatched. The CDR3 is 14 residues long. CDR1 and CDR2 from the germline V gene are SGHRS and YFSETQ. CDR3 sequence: CASSFGQGRETQYF. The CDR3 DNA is TGCGCCAGCAGCTTCGGACAGGGGCGCGAGACCCAGTACTTC.

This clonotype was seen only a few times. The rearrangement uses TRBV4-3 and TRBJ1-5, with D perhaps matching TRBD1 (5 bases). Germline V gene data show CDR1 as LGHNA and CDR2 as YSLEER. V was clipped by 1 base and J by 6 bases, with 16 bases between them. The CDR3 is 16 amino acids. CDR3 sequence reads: CASSQGASGQGQPQHF. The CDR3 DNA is TGCGCCAGCAGCCAAGGGGCCTCGGGGCAGGGTCAGCCCCAGCATTTT.

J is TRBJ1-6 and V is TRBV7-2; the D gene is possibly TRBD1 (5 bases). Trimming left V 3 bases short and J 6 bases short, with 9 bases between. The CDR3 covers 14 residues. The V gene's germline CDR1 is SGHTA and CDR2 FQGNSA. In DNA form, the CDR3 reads TGTGCCAGCAGCTTGGGACTGTCTAATTCACCCCTCCACTTT. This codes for CASSLGLSNSPLHF.

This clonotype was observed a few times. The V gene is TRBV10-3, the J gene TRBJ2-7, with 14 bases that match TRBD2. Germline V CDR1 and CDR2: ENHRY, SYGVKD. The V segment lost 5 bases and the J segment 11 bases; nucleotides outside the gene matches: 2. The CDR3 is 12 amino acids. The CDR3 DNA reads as TGTGCCATCAGTTCGGGACTAGCGGGGGAGTACTTC. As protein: CAISSGLAGEYF.

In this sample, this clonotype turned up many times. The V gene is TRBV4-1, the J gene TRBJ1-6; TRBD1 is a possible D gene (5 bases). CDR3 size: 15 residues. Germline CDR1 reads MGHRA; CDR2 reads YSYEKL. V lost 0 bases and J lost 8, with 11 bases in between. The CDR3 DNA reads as TGCGCCAGCAGCCAAGAAGGGGCTGCCTATTCACCCCTCCACTTT. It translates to CASSQEGAAYSPLHF.

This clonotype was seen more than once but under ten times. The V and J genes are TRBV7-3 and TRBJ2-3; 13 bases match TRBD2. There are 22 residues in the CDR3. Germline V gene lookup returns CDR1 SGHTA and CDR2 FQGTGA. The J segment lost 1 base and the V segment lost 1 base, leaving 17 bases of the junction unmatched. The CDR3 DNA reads TGTGCCAGCAGCTTAAATGGAGGTTTGGGACTAGCGGGGTTGGAGGGCACAGATACGCAGTATTTT. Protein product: CASSLNGGLGLAGLEGTDTQYF.

DNA of the CDR3: TGCGCCAGCTCACAGGTTTCGGCGGACAATGAGCAGTTCTTC. Protein product: CASSQVSADNEQFF. V usage is TRBV10-2 and J usage is TRBJ2-1; maybe TRBD1 (5 bases). Germline values: CDR1 WSHSY, CDR2 SAAADI. Between the trimmed V and J ends, which lost 8 bases and 5 bases, there was a span of 16 bases. The CDR3 length is 14 residues.

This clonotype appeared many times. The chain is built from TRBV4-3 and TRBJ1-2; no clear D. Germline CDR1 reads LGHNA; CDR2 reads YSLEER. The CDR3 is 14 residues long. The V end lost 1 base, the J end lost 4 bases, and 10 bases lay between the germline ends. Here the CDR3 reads CASSQGARTYGYTF. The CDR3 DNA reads TGCGCCAGCAGCCAAGGCGCAAGGACCTATGGCTACACCTTC.

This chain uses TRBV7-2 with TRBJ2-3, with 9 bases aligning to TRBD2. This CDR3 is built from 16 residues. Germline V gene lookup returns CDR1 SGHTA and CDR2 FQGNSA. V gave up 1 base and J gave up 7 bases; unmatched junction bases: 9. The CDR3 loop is CASSLVFGGGVNTQYF. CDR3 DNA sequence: TGTGCCAGCAGCTTAGTATTTGGCGGGGGGGTGAATACGCAGTATTTT.

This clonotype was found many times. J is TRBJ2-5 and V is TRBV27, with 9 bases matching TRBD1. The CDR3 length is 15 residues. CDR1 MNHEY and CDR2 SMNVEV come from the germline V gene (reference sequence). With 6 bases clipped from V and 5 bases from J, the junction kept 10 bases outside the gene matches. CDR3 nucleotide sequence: TGTGCCAGCAGCCAAAGCCGACAGGGGGTGGAGACCCAGTACTTC. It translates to CASSQSRQGVETQYF.

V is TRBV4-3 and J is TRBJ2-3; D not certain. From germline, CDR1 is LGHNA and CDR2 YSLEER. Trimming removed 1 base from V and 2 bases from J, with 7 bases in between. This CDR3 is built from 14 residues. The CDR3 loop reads CASSQGFTTDTQYF. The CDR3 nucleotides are TGCGCCAGCAGCCAAGGTTTTACCACAGATACGCAGTATTTT.

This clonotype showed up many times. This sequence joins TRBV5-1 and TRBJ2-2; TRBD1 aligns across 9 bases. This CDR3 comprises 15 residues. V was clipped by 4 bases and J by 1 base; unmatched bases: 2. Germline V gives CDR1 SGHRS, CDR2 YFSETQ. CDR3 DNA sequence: TGCGCCAGCAGCCCGACAGGGGGGAACACCGGGGAGCTGTTTTTT. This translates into CASSPTGGNTGELFF.

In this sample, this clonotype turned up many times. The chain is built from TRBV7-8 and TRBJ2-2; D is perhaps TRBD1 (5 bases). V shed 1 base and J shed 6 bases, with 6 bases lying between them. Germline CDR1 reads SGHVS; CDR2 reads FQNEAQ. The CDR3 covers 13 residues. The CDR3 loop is CASSLVGPGELFF. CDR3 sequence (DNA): TGTGCCAGCAGCTTAGTGGGGCCCGGGGAGCTGTTTTTT. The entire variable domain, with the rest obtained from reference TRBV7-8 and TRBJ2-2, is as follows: GAGVSQSPRYKVAKRGQDVALRCDPISGHVSLFWYQQALGQGPEFLTYFQNEAQLDKSGLPSDRFFAERPEGSVSTLKIQRTQQEDSAVYLCASSLVGPGELFFGEGSRLTVL.

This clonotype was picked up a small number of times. CDR3 nucleotides: TGTGCCAGCAGCCGATATCAACAGGAAAACTATGGCTACACCTTC. This sequence encodes CASSRYQQENYGYTF. This chain connects TRBV3-1 to TRBJ1-2; tentatively, D is TRBD1 (5 bases). The CDR3 spans 15 residues. The germline V gene has CDR1 LGHDT and CDR2 YNNKEL (reference sequence). V was trimmed by 4 bases and J by 2 bases, leaving 14 bases between them.

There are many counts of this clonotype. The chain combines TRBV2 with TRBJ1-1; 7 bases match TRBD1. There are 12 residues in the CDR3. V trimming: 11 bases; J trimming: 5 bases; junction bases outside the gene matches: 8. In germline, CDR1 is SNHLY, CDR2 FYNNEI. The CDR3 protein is CAGWTGGTEAFF. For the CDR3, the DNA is TGTGCCGGATGGACAGGCGGGACTGAAGCTTTCTTT.

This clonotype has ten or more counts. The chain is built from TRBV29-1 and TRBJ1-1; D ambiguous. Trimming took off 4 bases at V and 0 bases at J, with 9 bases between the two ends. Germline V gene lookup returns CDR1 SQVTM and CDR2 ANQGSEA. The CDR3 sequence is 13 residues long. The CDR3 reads CSVGKRMNTEAFF. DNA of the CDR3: TGCAGCGTTGGCAAGAGGATGAACACTGAAGCTTTCTTT.

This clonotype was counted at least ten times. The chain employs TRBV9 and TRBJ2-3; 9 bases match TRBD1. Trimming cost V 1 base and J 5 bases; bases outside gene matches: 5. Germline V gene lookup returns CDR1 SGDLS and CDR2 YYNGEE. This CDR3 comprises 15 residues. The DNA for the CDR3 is TGTGCCAGCAGCGTAACGGGACAGGGACTAGATACGCAGTATTTT. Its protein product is CASSVTGQGLDTQYF.

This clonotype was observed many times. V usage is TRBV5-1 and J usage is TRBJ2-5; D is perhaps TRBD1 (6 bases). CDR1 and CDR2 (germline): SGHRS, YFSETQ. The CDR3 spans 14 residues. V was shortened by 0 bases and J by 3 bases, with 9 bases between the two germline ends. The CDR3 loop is CASSLGTEKETQYF. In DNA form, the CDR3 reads TGCGCCAGCAGCTTGGGGACAGAGAAAGAGACCCAGTACTTC.